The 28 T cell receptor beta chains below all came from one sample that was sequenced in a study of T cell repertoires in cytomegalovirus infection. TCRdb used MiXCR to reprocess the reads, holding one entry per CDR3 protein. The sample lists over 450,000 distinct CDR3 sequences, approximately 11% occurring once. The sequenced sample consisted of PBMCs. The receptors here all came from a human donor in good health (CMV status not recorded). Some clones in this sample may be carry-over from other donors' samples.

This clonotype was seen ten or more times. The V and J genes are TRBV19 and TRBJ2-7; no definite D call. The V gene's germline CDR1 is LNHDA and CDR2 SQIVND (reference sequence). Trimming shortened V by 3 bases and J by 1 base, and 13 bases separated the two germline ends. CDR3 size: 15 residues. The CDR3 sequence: CASSIFQDPSYEQYF. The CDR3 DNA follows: TGTGCCAGTAGTATCTTCCAGGATCCATCCTACGAGCAGTACTTC.

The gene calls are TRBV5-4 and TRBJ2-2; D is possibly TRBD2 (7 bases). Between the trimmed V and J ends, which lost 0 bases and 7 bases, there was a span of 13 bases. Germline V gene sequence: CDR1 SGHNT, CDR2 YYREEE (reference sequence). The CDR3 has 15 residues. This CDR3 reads CASSLGAGANGELFF. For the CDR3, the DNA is TGTGCCAGCAGCTTGGGTGCGGGGGCGAACGGGGAGCTGTTTTTT.

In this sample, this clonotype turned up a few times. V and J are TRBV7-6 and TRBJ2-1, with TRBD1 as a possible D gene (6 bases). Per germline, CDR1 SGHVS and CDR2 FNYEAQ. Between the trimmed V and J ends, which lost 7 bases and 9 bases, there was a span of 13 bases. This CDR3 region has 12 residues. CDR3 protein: CASTFQGTEQFF. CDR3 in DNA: TGTGCCAGCACCTTCCAGGGGACTGAGCAGTTCTTC.

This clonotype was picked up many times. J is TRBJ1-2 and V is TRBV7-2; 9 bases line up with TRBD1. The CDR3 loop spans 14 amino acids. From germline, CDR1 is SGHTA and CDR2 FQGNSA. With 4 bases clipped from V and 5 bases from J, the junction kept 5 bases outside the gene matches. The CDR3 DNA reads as TGTGCCAGCAGCTCTTTACAGGGGGCTTATGGCTACACCTTC. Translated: CASSSLQGAYGYTF.

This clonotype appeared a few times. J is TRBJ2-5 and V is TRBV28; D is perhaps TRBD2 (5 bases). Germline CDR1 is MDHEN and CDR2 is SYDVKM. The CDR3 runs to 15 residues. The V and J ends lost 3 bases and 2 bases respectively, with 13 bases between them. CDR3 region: CASSFASRLQETQYF. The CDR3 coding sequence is TGTGCCAGCAGTTTTGCCAGCAGACTACAAGAGACCCAGTACTTC.

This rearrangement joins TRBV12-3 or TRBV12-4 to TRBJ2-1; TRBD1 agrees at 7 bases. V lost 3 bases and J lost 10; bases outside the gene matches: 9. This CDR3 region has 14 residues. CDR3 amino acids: CASSFGQGVREQFF. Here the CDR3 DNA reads TGTGCCAGCAGTTTCGGTCAGGGGGTCCGGGAGCAGTTCTTC.

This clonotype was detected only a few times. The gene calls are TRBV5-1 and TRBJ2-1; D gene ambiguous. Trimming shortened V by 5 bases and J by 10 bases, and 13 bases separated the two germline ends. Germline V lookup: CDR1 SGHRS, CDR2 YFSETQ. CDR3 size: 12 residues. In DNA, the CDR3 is TGCGCCAGCAGTTTAGGGTTTCGGGAGCAGTTCTTC. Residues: CASSLGFREQFF.

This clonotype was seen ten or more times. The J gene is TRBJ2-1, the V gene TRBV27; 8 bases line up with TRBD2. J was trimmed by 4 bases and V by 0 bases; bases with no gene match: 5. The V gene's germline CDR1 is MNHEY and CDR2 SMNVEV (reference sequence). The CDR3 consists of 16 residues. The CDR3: CASSLSPGGPYNEQFF. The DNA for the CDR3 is TGTGCCAGCAGTTTATCTCCGGGAGGGCCTTACAATGAGCAGTTCTTC.

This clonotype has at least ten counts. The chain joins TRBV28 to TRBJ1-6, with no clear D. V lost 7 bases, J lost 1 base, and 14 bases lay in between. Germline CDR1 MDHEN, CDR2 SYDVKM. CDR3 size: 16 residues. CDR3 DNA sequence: TGTGCCAGCACCCCGGGAGGGAGGTCCTATAATTCACCCCTCCACTTT. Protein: CASTPGGRSYNSPLHF.

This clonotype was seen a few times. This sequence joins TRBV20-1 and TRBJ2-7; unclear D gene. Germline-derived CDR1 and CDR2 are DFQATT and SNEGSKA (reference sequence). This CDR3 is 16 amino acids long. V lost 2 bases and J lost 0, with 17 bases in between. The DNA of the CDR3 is TGCAGTGCTAGATCCCTACGTGAGGCAAGCTCCTACGAGCAGTACTTC. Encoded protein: CSARSLREASSYEQYF.

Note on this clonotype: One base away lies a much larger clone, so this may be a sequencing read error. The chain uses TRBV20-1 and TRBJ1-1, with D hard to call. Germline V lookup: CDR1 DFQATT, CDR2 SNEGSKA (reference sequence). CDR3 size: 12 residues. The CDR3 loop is CSVRVFGTEAFF. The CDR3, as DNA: TGCAGTGTTAGAGTGTTTGGAACTGAAGCTTTCTTT.

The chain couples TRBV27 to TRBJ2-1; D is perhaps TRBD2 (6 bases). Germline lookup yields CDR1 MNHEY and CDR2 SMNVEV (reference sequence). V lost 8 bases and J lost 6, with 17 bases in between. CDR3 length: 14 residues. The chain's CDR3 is CASGGVITGNEQFF. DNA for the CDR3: TGTGCCAGCGGCGGGGTTATAACGGGCAATGAGCAGTTCTTC.

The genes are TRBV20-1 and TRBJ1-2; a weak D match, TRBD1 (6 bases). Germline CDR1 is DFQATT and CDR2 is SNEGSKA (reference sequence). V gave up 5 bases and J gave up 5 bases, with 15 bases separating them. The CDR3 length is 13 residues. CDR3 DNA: TGCAGTGCTGCTTTACAGGGAGGATATGGCTACACCTTC. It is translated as CSAALQGGYGYTF.

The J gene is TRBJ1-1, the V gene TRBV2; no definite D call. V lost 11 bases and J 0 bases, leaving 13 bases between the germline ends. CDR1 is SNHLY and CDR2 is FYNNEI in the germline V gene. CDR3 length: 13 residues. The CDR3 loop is CAEVQLLNTEAFF. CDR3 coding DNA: TGTGCCGAAGTTCAGCTCTTGAACACTGAAGCTTTCTTT.

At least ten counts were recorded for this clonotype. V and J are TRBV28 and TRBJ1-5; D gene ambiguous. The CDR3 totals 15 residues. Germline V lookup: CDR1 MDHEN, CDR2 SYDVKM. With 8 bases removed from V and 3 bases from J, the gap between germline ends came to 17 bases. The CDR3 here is CASSKEGRSNQPQHF. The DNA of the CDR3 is TGTGCCAGCTCCAAAGAGGGCAGATCCAATCAGCCCCAGCATTTT. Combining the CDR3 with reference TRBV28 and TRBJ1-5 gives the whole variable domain DVKVTQSSRYLVKRTGEKVFLECVQDMDHENMFWYRQDPGLGLRLIYFSYDVKMKEKGDIPEGYSVSREKKERFSLILESASTNQTSMYLCASSKEGRSNQPQHFGDGTRLSIL.

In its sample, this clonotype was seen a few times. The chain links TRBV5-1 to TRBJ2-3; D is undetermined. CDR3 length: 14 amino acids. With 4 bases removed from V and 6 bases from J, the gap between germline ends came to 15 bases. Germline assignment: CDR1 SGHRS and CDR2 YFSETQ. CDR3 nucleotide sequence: TGCGCCAGCAGCCCCGTCGGAAGATCGGATACGCAGTATTTT. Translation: CASSPVGRSDTQYF.

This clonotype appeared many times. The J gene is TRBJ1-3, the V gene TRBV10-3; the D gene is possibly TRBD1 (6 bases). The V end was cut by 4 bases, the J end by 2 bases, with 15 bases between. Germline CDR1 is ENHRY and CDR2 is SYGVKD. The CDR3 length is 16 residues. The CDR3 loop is CAISAGGPRAGNTIYF. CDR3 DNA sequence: TGTGCCATCAGTGCGGGGGGCCCTCGGGCTGGAAACACCATATATTTT.

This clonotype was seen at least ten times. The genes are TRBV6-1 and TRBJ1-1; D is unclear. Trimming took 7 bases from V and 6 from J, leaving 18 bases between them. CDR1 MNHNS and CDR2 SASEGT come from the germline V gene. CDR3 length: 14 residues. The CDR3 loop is CASTRAGLSPEAFF. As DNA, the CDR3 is TGTGCCAGCACCCGGGCGGGGTTATCCCCTGAAGCTTTCTTT.

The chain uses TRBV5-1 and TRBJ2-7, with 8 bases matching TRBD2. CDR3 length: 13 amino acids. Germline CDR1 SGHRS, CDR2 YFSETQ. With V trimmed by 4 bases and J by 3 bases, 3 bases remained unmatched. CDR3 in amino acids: CASSHTSGYEQYF. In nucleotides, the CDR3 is TGCGCCAGCAGCCACACTAGCGGCTACGAGCAGTACTTC.

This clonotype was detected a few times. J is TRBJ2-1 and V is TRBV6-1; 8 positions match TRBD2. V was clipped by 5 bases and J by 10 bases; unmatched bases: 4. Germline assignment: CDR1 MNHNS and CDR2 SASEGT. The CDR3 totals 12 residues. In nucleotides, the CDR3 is TGTGCCAGCAGTTCAATAGCGGGAGAGCAGTTCTTC. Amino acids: CASSSIAGEQFF.

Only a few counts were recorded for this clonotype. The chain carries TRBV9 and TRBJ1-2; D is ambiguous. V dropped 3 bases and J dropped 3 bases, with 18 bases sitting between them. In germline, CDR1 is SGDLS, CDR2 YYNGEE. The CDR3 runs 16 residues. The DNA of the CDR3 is TGTGCCAGCAGCGCCCACAGAGGACGGACGGACTATGGCTACACCTTC. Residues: CASSAHRGRTDYGYTF.

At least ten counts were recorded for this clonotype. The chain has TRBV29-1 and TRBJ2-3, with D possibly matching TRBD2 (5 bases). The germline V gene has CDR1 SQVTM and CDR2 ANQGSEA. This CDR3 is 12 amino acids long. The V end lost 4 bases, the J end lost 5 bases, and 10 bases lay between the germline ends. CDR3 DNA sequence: TGCAGCGTTGCCCTCGGGGAAGATACGCAGTATTTT. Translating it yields CSVALGEDTQYF.

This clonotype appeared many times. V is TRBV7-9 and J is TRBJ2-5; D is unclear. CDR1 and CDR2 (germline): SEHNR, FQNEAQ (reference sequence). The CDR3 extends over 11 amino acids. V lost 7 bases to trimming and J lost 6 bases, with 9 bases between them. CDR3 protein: CASTPSQTQYF. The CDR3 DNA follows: TGTGCCAGCACCCCGAGTCAGACCCAGTACTTC. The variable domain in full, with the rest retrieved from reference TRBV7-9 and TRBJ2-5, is DTGVSQNPRHKITKRGQNVTFRCDPISEHNRLYWYRQTLGQGPEFLTYFQNEAQLEKSRLLSDRFSAERPKGSFSTLEIQRTEQGDSAMYLCASTPSQTQYFGPGTRLLVL.

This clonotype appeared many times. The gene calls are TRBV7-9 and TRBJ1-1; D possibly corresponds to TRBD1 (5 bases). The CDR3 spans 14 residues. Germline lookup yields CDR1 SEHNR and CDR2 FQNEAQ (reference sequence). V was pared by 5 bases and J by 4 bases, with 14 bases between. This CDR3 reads CASSLGGGSTEAFF. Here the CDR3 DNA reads TGTGCCAGCAGCCTAGGCGGGGGGAGCACTGAAGCTTTCTTT.

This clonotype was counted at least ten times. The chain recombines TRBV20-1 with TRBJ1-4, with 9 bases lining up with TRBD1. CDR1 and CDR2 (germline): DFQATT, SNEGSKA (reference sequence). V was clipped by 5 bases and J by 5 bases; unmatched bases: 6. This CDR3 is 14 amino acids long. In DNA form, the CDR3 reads TGCAGTGCTTCTCAGGGACAGGGAAATGAAAAACTGTTTTTT. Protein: CSASQGQGNEKLFF.

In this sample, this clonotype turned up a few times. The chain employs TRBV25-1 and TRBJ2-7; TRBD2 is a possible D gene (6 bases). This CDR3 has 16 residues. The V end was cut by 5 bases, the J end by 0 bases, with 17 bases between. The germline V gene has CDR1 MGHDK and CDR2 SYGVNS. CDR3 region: CASSPPGGKSSYEQYF. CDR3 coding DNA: TGTGCCAGCAGTCCCCCGGGCGGGAAGAGCTCCTACGAGCAGTACTTC.

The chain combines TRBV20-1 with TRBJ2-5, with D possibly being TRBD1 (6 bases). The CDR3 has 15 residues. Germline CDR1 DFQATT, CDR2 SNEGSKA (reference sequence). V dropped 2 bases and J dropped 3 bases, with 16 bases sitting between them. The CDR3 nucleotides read TGCAGTGCTAGAATGCGAGCGGCAGGGGAAGAGACCCAGTACTTC. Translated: CSARMRAAGEETQYF.

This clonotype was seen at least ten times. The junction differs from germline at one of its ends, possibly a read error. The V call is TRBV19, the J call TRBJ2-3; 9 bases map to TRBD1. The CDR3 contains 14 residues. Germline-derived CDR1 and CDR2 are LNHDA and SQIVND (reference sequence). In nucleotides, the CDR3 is TGTGCCAGCAGTATAACAGGGGGCGTAGGTACGCAGTATTTT. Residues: CASSITGGVGTQYF.